Here is one T cell receptor (beta chain) with its context. These data come from a study of T cells in lung cancer brain metastases. In the study overall: A median roughly 320 days separated primary and brain metastasis sampling.

TCRdb's copy holds only in-frame clones and misses some; the assay was immunoSEQ multiplex PCR. This table has about 2,900 clones, 85% to 90% appearing once. V shed 2 bases, J shed 10 bases, and the junction held 15 bases outside the gene matches. The CDR3 runs to 17 residues. CDR1 is MNHNS, CDR2 SASEGT, per germline. The genes are TRBV6-1 and TRBJ2-1; 9 nucleotides align to TRBD2. This receptor was obtained from a woman aged 55-75 years with non-small cell lung cancer. The sample consisted of tumor tissue from the primary lung tumor. The CDR3 protein is CASSERASGNRLTEQFF. CDR3 sequence (DNA): TGTGCCAGCAGTGAACGGGCTAGCGGGAACAGGTTGACGGAGCAGTTCTTC.